This is a list of T cell receptor beta chains from one sample in a study of blood T cell repertoires in COVID-19. Data came from immunoSEQ multiplex PCR; TCRdb stores just in-frame clones and leaves some out. The repertoire holds 250,000 to 300,000 clones, with roughly nine tenths as singletons. Input material: PBMCs or T cells enriched from blood (not recorded which). These receptors were obtained from a human donor in a cohort exposed to, infected with or recovered from COVID-19 (not recorded which). The donor label of this sample is uncertain. The CDR3 runs from the conserved cysteine through the conserved F or W. Fields, in order: CDR3 length, D gene, V gene, CDR3 protein. The D gene is left open where the match is weak.

length: 14
D: TRBD1
V: TRBV6-5
CDR3: CASYQGAGGTEAFF

length: 14
D: -
V: TRBV4-1
CDR3: CASSPTGSFDTQYF

length: 14
D: TRBD1
V: TRBV5-1
CDR3: CASSAGTGSQPQHF

length: 16
D: TRBD1
V: TRBV30
CDR3: CAWRTRTGHGTTEAFF

length: 15
D: TRBD1
V: TRBV6-5
CDR3: CASSYTDRGSQPQHF

length: 13
D: -
V: TRBV12-3/TRBV12-4
CDR3: CATKQASYNEQFF

length: 15
D: -
V: TRBV4-3
CDR3: CASSQARTYGDTIYF

length: 15
D: TRBD1
V: TRBV7-9
CDR3: CASSPRTGNSYEQYF

length: 15
D: -
V: TRBV7-9
CDR3: CASSPSGISGNTIYF

length: 15
D: TRBD1
V: TRBV4-1
CDR3: CASSHFRDRDRGYTF